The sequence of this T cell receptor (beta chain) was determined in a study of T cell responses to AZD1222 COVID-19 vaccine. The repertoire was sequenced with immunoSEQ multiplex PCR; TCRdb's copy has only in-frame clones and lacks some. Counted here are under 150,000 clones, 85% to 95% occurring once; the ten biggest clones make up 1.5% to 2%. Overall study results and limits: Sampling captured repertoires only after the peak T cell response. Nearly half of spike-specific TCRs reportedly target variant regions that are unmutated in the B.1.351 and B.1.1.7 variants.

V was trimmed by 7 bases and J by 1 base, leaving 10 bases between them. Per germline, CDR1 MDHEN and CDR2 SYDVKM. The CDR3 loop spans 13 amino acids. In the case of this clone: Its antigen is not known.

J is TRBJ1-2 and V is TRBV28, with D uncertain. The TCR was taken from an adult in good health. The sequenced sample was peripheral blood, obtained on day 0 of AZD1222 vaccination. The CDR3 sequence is CASTLRSNYGYTF. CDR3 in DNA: TGTGCCAGCACCCTCAGGAGTAACTATGGCTACACCTTC.